A single sample gave rise to the 15 T cell receptor beta chains below, sequenced in a study of blood T cell repertoires in COVID-19. The table came from immunoSEQ multiplex PCR; TCRdb's copy has only in-frame clones and leaves some out. The sample holds 200,000 to 300,000 clones; about 87% are singletons and the top ten take approximately 2.2%. Sequenced: peripheral blood. These receptors all stem from a woman in her forties or fifties with acute or convalescent COVID-19.

This clone has just a few counts. The rearrangement uses TRBV18 and TRBJ2-5; 8 bases fit TRBD1. Germline CDR1 KGHSH, CDR2 LQKENI. The CDR3 loop spans 14 amino acids. J was trimmed by 2 bases and V by 5 bases; bases with no gene match: 4. CDR3 region: CASSDRGGQETQYF. In DNA, the CDR3 is TGTGCCAGCTCAGACAGGGGAGGACAAGAGACCCAGTACTTC.

The chain links TRBV28 to TRBJ2-5; D is unclear. The CDR3 contains 12 residues. Germline V gene sequence: CDR1 MDHEN, CDR2 SYDVKM. The V gene lost 6 bases and the J gene lost 1 base, with 6 bases spanning the gap. CDR3 nucleotides: TGTGCCAGCAGCCCCGGCCAAGAGACCCAGTACTTC. This translates into CASSPGQETQYF.

This chain joins TRBV24-1 and TRBJ2-5, with 10 bases aligning to TRBD1. V lost 7 bases, J lost 5 bases, and 3 bases stayed unmatched. Germline V gene data show CDR1 as KGHDR and CDR2 as SFDVKD. This CDR3 contains 13 residues. The CDR3 nucleotides are TGTGCCACCAGCGGGACAGGGGTCGAGACCCAGTACTTC. Translating it yields CATSGTGVETQYF.

The chain couples TRBV28 to TRBJ2-6; D might be TRBD1 (5 bases). CDR3 size: 15 residues. CDR1 and CDR2 from the germline V gene are MDHEN and SYDVKM. The V and J ends lost 6 bases and 4 bases respectively, with 13 bases between them. DNA of the CDR3: TGTGCCAGCAGCTCTCCAGGGTACGGGGCCAACGTCCTGACTTTC. As protein: CASSSPGYGANVLTF.

V and J are TRBV6-5 and TRBJ2-1; possible D gene TRBD2, 7 bases. CDR1 and CDR2 (germline): MNHEY, SVGAGI. V shed 4 bases and J shed 0 bases, with 13 bases lying between them. The CDR3 runs to 16 residues. CDR3 sequence (DNA): TGTGCCAGCAGTTTCCGGGGGGCAGGCTCCTACAATGAGCAGTTCTTC. Encoded protein: CASSFRGAGSYNEQFF.

The rearrangement uses TRBV20-1 and TRBJ1-2; D ambiguous. From germline, CDR1 is DFQATT and CDR2 SNEGSKA (reference sequence). CDR3 size: 10 residues. With 4 bases removed from V and 5 bases from J, the gap between germline ends came to 5 bases. CDR3 bases: TGCAGTGCTAACCGGTATGGCTACACCTTC. This translates into CSANRYGYTF.

This chain joins TRBV28 and TRBJ1-3, with D maybe TRBD1 (6 bases). There are 17 residues in the CDR3. Germline-derived CDR1 and CDR2 are MDHEN and SYDVKM. Trimming removed 5 bases from V and 4 bases from J, with 21 bases in between. The CDR3 loop is CASSPRGHTDLGNTIYF. CDR3 nucleotides: TGTGCCAGCAGTCCCCGGGGACACACGGATCTAGGAAACACCATATATTTT. The full variable domain, completed using reference TRBV28 and TRBJ1-3, is DVKVTQSSRYLVKRTGEKVFLECVQDMDHENMFWYRQDPGLGLRLIYFSYDVKMKEKGDIPEGYSVSREKKERFSLILESASTNQTSMYLCASSPRGHTDLGNTIYFGEGSWLTVV.

The gene calls are TRBV19 and TRBJ1-3; TRBD1 might be the D (5 bases). The CDR3 has 14 residues. The germline gives CDR1 LNHDA, CDR2 SQIVND (reference sequence). V shed 7 bases and J shed 0 bases, with 10 bases lying between them. CDR3 sequence (DNA): TGTGCCAGTACCCCAGGGTCCTCTGGAAACACCATATATTTT. It encodes CASTPGSSGNTIYF.

The chain carries TRBV5-1 and TRBJ1-1; a weak D match, TRBD1 (6 bases). Trimming left V 4 bases short and J 4 bases short, with 20 bases between. CDR1 is SGHRS and CDR2 is YFSETQ in the germline V gene. CDR3 size: 16 residues. The DNA of the CDR3 is TGCGCCAGCAGCCGACAGGTTTTACCCCTGGGCACTGAAGCTTTCTTT. Translating it yields CASSRQVLPLGTEAFF.

The chain is built from TRBV5-6 and TRBJ2-1; 8 bases are shared with TRBD2. This CDR3 is 14 amino acids long. In germline, CDR1 is SGHDT, CDR2 YYEEEE. J was trimmed by 6 bases and V by 5 bases; bases with no gene match: 7. CDR3 in amino acids: CASSVAGGVNEQFF. The CDR3 region has the DNA TGTGCCAGCAGTGTCGCGGGAGGAGTCAATGAGCAGTTCTTC.

The chain links TRBV2 to TRBJ2-1; the match to TRBD2 covers 7 bases. Per germline, CDR1 SNHLY and CDR2 FYNNEI. The CDR3 spans 13 residues. V shed 6 bases, J shed 7 bases, and the junction held 6 bases outside the gene matches. CDR3 sequence reads: CASSPGGMNEQFF. For the CDR3, the DNA is TGTGCCAGCAGCCCGGGAGGTATGAATGAGCAGTTCTTC.

J is TRBJ1-4 and V is TRBV4-2; D is perhaps TRBD1 (5 bases). V lost 4 bases to trimming and J lost 6 bases, with 15 bases between them. In germline, CDR1 is LGHNA, CDR2 YNFKEQ. The CDR3 is 15 amino acids. CDR3 sequence: CASSPDSQGDEKLFF. DNA for the CDR3: TGTGCCAGCAGCCCTGACTCCCAGGGTGATGAAAAACTGTTTTTT.

V is TRBV7-9 and J is TRBJ2-1; TRBD2 matches 13 bases. Per germline, CDR1 SEHNR and CDR2 FQNEAQ (reference sequence). The length of the CDR3 is 15 residues. J was trimmed by 6 bases and V by 5 bases; bases with no gene match: 4. The CDR3 DNA reads as TGTGCCAGCAGCACTTGGACTAGCGGGAGCAATGAGCAGTTCTTC. Encoded protein: CASSTWTSGSNEQFF.

The genes are TRBV28 and TRBJ2-1; 9 nucleotides match TRBD1. Germline trimming cut 5 bases from V and 2 bases from J; bases unmatched to any gene: 13. This CDR3 comprises 18 residues. CDR1 is MDHEN, CDR2 SYDVKM, per germline. The CDR3 spells CASSHSPGTGFPYNEQFF. The CDR3, as DNA: TGTGCCAGCAGTCACAGTCCCGGGACAGGGTTCCCCTACAATGAGCAGTTCTTC.

Only a few counts were recorded for this clone. The chain uses TRBV7-9 and TRBJ2-7; TRBD2 aligns across 8 bases. The CDR3 loop spans 13 amino acids. CDR1 is SEHNR and CDR2 is FQNEAQ in the germline V gene (reference sequence). The V segment lost 8 bases and the J segment 7 bases; nucleotides outside the gene matches: 10. As DNA, the CDR3 is TGTGCCAGCGCGAGGGGACTAGGTGATGAGCAGTACTTC. It specifies CASARGLGDEQYF. Full variable domain (rest looked up from reference TRBV7-9 and TRBJ2-7): DTGVSQNPRHKITKRGQNVTFRCDPISEHNRLYWYRQTLGQGPEFLTYFQNEAQLEKSRLLSDRFSAERPKGSFSTLEIQRTEQGDSAMYLCASARGLGDEQYFGPGTRLTVT.